These T cell receptor beta chains were read from a single sample in a study of CD8 T cells in ankylosing spondylitis. One entry per CDR3 protein results from TCRdb running MiXCR on the 5' RACE reads. The sample comprises fewer than 750,000 distinct CDR3 sequences, around a fifth of which are singletons, and 15% to 20% rests with the top ten. Specimen: blood, either unsorted or a sorted T cell fraction (not recorded which). These TCRs come from a male donor with ankylosing spondylitis. Each CDR3 is given with its conserved first and last residue. D genes are given only for firm matches. Only some rows state a clone size, as once, few, many or a class for expanded clones.

v_call	clone_size	j_call	d_call	cdr3_nt	cdr3_aa
TRBV28	few	TRBJ1-5	NA	TGTGCCAGCAGTTTGCCCGCTGGGAATCAGCCCCAGCATTTT	CASSLPAGNQPQHF
TRBV29-1	few	TRBJ2-1	TRBD2	TGCAGCGTTGAAGGCCTAGCGGGCTCCACCTACAATGAGCAGTTCTTC	CSVEGLAGSTYNEQFF
TRBV18	many	TRBJ2-1	NA	TGCGCCAGCAGCCCCAGGGGCAGCTCCTACAATGAGCAGTTCTTC	CASSPRGSSYNEQFF
TRBV18	many	TRBJ1-5	NA	TGTGCCAGCAGCCCTCCAGATCAGCCCCAGCATTTT	CASSPPDQPQHF
TRBV12-3/TRBV12-4	NA	TRBJ1-1	NA	TGTGCCAGCAGTCCCGGAGGGTGGCGCACTGAAGCTTTCTTT	CASSPGGWRTEAFF
TRBV6-5	many	TRBJ1-1	NA	TGTGCCAGCAGTTATGGGCAGGGGAACACTGAAGCTTTCTTT	CASSYGQGNTEAFF
TRBV14	NA	TRBJ2-5	NA	TGTGCCAGCAGCCAAGATAAAGTCAACCAGTACTTC	CASSQDKVNQYF
TRBV6-2/TRBV6-3	NA	TRBJ2-7	TRBD2	TGTGCCAGCAGCACCAAAGCTCAAAGCGGGAGGGAGCTTTACGAGCAGTACTTC	CASSTKAQSGRELYEQYF
TRBV7-9	few	TRBJ2-5	NA	TGTGCCAGCAGCTTAGCTAGCTCCCGGGAGCGAGAGACCCAGTACTTC	CASSLASSRERETQYF
TRBV4-1	NA	TRBJ2-7	NA	TGCGCCAGCAGCCCAGACGGCGGGCTACTCTACGAGCAGTACTTC	CASSPDGGLLYEQYF
TRBV9	few	TRBJ2-2	NA	TGTGCCAGCAGCGTGGTAGGGGCTAGCACCGGGGAGCTGTTTTTT	CASSVVGASTGELFF
TRBV20-1	few	TRBJ2-1	NA	TGCAGTGCTAGAGATTGGGGGCATCCAGACAATGAGCAGTTCTTC	CSARDWGHPDNEQFF
TRBV28	NA	TRBJ2-1	NA	TGTGCCAGCAGTTTTCAGGGATACAATGAGCAGTTCTTC	CASSFQGYNEQFF
TRBV5-1	NA	TRBJ2-3	TRBD1	TGCGCCAGCAGCCCCCAGACAGGGGTTAGCACAGATACGCAGTATTTT	CASSPQTGVSTDTQYF
TRBV12-3/TRBV12-4	NA	TRBJ2-2	TRBD1	TGTGCCAGCAGAGCCTGGGGGACAGGAAACACCGGGGAGCTGTTTTTT	CASRAWGTGNTGELFF
TRBV20-1	many	TRBJ2-2	NA	TGCAGTGCTGAGGGGCGTAAGGTCGGGGAGCTGTTTTTT	CSAEGRKVGELFF
TRBV20-1	NA	TRBJ2-7	NA	TGCAGTGCTGGCGGGACACTCACCTACGAGCAGTACTTC	CSAGGTLTYEQYF
TRBV9	NA	TRBJ2-1	NA	TGTGCCAGCAGCGTCTTCGCACAGGGTGCGACCTACAATGAGCAGTTCTTC	CASSVFAQGATYNEQFF
TRBV12-5	few	TRBJ2-1	NA	TGTGCTAGTGGTTCCTACCGGGACTCGCGGTGGGGTTACAATGAGCAGTTCTTC	CASGSYRDSRWGYNEQFF
TRBV6-2/TRBV6-3	few	TRBJ2-3	NA	TGTGCCAGCAACGACTTCGGTACGCAGTATTTT	CASNDFGTQYF